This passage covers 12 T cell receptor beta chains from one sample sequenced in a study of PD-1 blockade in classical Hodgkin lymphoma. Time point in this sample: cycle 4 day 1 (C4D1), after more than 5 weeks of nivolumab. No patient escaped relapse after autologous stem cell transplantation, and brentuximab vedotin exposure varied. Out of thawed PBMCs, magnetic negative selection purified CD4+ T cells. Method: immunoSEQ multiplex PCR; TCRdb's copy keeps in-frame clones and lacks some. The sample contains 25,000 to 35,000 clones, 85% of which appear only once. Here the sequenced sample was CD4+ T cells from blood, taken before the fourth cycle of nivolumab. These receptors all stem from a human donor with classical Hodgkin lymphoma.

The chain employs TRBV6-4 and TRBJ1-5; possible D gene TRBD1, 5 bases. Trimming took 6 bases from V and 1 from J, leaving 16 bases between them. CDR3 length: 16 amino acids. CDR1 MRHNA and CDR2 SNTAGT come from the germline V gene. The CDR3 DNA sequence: TGTGCCAGCAGCGCGGGGGGACGGAGGAGCAATCAGCCCCAGCATTTT. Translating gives CASSAGGRRSNQPQHF.

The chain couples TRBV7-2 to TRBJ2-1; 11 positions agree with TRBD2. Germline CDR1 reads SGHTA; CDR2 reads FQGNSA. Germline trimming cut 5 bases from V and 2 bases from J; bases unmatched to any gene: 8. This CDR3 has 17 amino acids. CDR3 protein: CASSPQGTSGAYNEQFF. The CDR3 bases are TGTGCCAGCAGCCCTCAAGGGACTAGCGGAGCCTACAATGAGCAGTTCTTC.

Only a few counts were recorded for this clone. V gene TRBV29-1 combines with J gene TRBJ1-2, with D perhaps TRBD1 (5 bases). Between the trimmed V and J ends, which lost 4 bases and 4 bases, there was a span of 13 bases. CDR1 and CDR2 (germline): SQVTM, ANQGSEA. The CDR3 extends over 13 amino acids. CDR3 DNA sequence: TGCAGCGTTGCTGCCAGGGCGGGCTATGGCTACACCTTC. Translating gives CSVAARAGYGYTF.

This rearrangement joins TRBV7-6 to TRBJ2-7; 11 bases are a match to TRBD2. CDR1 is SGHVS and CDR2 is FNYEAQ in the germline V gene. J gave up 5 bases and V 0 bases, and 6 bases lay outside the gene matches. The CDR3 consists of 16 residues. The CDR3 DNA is TGTGCCAGCAGCTTAGCATTACTAGCGGGAGTGAACGAGCAGTACTTC. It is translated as CASSLALLAGVNEQYF.

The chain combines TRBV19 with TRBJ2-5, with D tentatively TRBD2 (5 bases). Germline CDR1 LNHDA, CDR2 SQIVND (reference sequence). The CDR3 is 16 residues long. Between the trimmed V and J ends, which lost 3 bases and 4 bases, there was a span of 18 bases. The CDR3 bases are TGTGCCAGTAGTATGTTCGCTAGCCAGGTAGGAGAGACCCAGTACTTC. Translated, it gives CASSMFASQVGETQYF. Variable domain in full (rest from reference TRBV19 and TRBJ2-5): DGGITQSPKYLFRKEGQNVTLSCEQNLNHDAMYWYRQDPGQGLRLIYYSQIVNDFQKGDIAEGYSVSREKKESFPLTVTSAQKNPTAFYLCASSMFASQVGETQYFGPGTRLLVL.

The CDR3 nucleotides read TGTGCCAGCAGCTTTACGTACAGGGGCAGGACTGAAGCTTTCTTT. Encoded protein: CASSFTYRGRTEAFF. V usage is TRBV7-6 and J usage is TRBJ1-1, with 7 bases identical to TRBD1. The germline CDR1 and CDR2 sequences are SGHVS and FNYEAQ. The junction had 9 bases not matched to a gene; V was cut back by 3 bases and J by 5 bases. The CDR3 is 15 amino acids.

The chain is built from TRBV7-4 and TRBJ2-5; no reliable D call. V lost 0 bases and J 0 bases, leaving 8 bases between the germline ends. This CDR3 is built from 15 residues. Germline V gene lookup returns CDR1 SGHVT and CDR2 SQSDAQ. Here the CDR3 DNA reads TGTGCCAGCAGCTTAGCGAAGCCCCACCAAGAGACCCAGTACTTC. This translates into CASSLAKPHQETQYF.

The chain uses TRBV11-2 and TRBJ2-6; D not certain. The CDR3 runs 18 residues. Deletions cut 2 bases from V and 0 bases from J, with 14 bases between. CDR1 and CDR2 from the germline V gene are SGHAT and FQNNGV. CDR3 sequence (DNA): TGTGCCAGCAGCTTACAAGTATCGTCGAGCTCTGGGGCCAACGTCCTGACTTTC. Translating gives CASSLQVSSSSGANVLTF.

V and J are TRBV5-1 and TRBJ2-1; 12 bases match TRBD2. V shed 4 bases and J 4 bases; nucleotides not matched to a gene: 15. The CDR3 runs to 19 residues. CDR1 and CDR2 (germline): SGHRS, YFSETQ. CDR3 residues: CASSPGQGPLAGGYNEQFF. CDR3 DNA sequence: TGCGCCAGCAGCCCTGGACAGGGGCCTCTAGCGGGAGGGTACAATGAGCAGTTCTTC.

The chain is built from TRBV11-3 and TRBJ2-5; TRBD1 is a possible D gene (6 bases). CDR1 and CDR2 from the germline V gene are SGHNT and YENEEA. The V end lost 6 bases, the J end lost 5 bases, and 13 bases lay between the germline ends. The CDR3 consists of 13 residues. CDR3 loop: CASSQQGGETQYF. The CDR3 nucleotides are TGTGCCAGCAGTCAACAGGGTGGCGAGACCCAGTACTTC.

The CDR3 DNA reads as TGTGCCAGTAGTATAGATCGGCAGGGGGACAATCAGCCCCAGCATTTT. It codes for CASSIDRQGDNQPQHF. The V and J genes are TRBV19 and TRBJ1-5; 7 positions agree with TRBD1. The J segment lost 3 bases and the V segment lost 0 bases, leaving 5 bases of the junction unmatched. In germline, CDR1 is LNHDA, CDR2 SQIVND (reference sequence). The CDR3 covers 16 residues.

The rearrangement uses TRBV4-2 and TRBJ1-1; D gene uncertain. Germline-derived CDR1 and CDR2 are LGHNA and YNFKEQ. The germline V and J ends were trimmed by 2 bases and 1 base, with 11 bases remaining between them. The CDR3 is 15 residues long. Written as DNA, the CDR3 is TGTGCCAGCAGCCAACTGTTGCGGTCGAACACTGAAGCTTTCTTT. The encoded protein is CASSQLLRSNTEAFF.